The entry that follows covers one T cell receptor (beta chain) sequence. What it binds is not known. The CDR3 sequence is 13 residues long. CDR1 and CDR2 from the germline V gene are ENHRY and SYGVKD. V was cut by 5 bases and J by 4 bases, with 10 bases left in between. Genomic DNA served as template for TCR beta VDJ and CDR3 profiling. One entry per CDR3 protein results from TCRdb running MiXCR on the reads. The table records 150,000 to 200,000 distinct CDR3 sequences, around 66% of them present only once. The sample is drawn from a study of CD8+CD57+ T cells in acquired aplastic anemia. The study's findings and limits: The number of CD8+ CDR3 sequences shared by patients and controls was approximately 30.

Material for sequencing was sorted CD4+, CD8+, or CD8+CD57+ T cells (not recorded which) from PBMCs. This chain uses TRBV10-3 with TRBJ2-3; no reliable D call. The receptor's source is a human donor with severe aplastic anemia or a healthy control (not recorded which). The CDR3: CAISPTPADTQYF. The CDR3, as DNA: TGTGCCATCAGTCCCACCCCGGCAGATACGCAGTATTTT.